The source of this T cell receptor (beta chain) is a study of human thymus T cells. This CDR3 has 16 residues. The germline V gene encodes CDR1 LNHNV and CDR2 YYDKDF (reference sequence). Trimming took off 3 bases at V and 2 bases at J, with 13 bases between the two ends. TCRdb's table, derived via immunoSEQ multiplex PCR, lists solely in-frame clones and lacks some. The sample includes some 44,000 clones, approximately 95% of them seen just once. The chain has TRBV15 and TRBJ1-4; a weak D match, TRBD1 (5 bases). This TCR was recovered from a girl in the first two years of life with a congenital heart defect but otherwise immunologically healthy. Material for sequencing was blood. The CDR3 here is CATSRARGATNEKLFF. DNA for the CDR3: TGTGCCACCAGCAGGGCCCGCGGGGCCACTAATGAAAAACTGTTTTTT.